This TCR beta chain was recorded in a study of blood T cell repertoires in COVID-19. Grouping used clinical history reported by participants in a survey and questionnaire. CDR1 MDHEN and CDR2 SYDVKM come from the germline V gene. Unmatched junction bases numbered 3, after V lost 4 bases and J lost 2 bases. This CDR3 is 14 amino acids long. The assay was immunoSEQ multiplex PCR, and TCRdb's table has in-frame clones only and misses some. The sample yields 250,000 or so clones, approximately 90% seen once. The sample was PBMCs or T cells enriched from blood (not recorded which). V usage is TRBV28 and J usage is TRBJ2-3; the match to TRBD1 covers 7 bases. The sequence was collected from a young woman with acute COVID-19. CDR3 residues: CASSSDRTTDTQYF. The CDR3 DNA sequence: TGTGCCAGCAGTTCGGACAGGACCACAGATACGCAGTATTTT.